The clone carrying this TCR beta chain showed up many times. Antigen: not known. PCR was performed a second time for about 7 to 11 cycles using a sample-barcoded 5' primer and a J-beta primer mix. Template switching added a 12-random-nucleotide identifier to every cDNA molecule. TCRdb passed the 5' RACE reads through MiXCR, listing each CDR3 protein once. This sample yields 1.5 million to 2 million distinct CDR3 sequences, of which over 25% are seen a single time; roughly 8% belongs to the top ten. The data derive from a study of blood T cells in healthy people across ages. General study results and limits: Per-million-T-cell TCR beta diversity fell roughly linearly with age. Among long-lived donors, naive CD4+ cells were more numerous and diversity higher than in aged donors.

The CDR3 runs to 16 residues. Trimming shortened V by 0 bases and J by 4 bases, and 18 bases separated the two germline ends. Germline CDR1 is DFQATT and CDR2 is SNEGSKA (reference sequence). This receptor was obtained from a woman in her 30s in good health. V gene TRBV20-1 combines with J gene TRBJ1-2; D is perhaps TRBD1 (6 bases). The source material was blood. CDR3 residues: CSARDYRERLGYGYTF. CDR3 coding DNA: TGCAGTGCTAGAGATTACAGGGAAAGGTTGGGCTATGGCTACACCTTC.